Listed below are T cell receptor beta chains from one sample, sequenced in a study of cytomegalovirus exposure and HLA in healthy donors. Method: immunoSEQ multiplex PCR; TCRdb's copy keeps in-frame clones and lacks some. The sample holds some 150,000 clones, more than 60% seen once. The specimen sequenced was PBMCs. The receptors were gathered from a man aged 35 to 55 in good health and CMV-seronegative. CDR3s include the opening cysteine and the closing phenylalanine or tryptophan. The D gene is left open where the match is weak. Clone size is shown for a subset of rows, as once, few, many or a class of expanded clone.

TRBJ2-7 - - TRBV6-5 CASTRREVYEQYF TGTGCCAGCACCCGACGGGAAGTTTACGAGCAGTACTTC
TRBJ1-4 - - TRBV19 CASRGVSREKLFF TGTGCCAGTAGAGGGGTCTCCCGGGAAAAACTGTTTTTT
TRBJ1-5 - - TRBV19 CASSTTTGKGFEPQHF TGTGCCAGTAGTACAACCACAGGGAAGGGGTTTGAGCCCCAGCATTTT
TRBJ2-2 - TRBD1 TRBV18 CASSAGQVTGELFF TGTGCCAGCTCAGCTGGACAGGTCACCGGGGAGCTGTTTTTT
TRBJ1-6 - - TRBV11-2 CASSSRVDNSPLHF TGTGCCAGCAGTTCCCGGGTGGATAATTCACCCCTCCACTTT
TRBJ1-2 - - TRBV6-6 CASSRPEEHYGYTF TGTGCCAGCAGCCGCCCGGAGGAGCACTATGGCTACACCTTC
TRBJ2-7 - TRBD1 TRBV18 CASSPFGTGSYEQYF TGTGCCAGCTCACCCTTCGGGACAGGGTCCTACGAGCAGTACTTC
TRBJ2-3 - TRBD2 TRBV6-5 CASSWRGTYTDTQYF TGTGCCAGCAGTTGGCGGGGGACTTACACAGATACGCAGTATTTT
TRBJ1-3 once - TRBV4-1 CASSQGHSGNTIYF TGCGCCAGCAGCCAGGGACACTCTGGAAACACCATATATTTT
TRBJ1-2 - - TRBV7-9 CASSLNSGDGYTF TGTGCCAGCAGCTTAAATTCGGGAGATGGCTACACCTTC